These T cell receptor beta chains were read from a single sample in a study of blood T cell repertoires in COVID-19. Sequencing used immunoSEQ multiplex PCR; TCRdb keeps in-frame clones, though not all of them. The sample has 25,000 to 35,000 clones; roughly nine tenths are singletons. The sequenced sample was peripheral blood. The receptors originated from a man aged 55-75 years with active COVID-19. Both conserved end residues are part of each CDR3. The D gene is left open where the match is weak. Clone size is stated in some rows and not others, as once, few, many or a class when expanded.

CDR3aa	CDR3nt	v_gene	j_gene	abundance	d_gene
CASSRQPGRGGELFF	TGTGCCAGCAGCCGGCAACCGGGGCGGGGCGGGGAGCTGTTTTTT	TRBV14	TRBJ2-2	.	.
CASSIPGQGVYGYTF	TGTGCCAGCAGCATACCGGGACAGGGTGTTTATGGCTACACCTTC	TRBV2	TRBJ1-2	few	TRBD1
CASSPTGDYGYTF	TGTGCCAGCAGTCCGACAGGGGACTATGGCTACACCTTC	TRBV14	TRBJ1-2	.	TRBD1
CASSPRSRDQPQHF	TGTGCCAGCTCACCACGTTCTAGAGATCAGCCCCAGCATTTT	TRBV18	TRBJ1-5	.	.
CASSYEVRGDRREQFF	TGTGCCAGCAGTTACGAAGTCCGGGGGGATCGACGTGAGCAGTTCTTC	TRBV6-2/TRBV6-3	TRBJ2-1	.	TRBD2
CASSLEGAHEQFF	TGTGCCAGCAGCTTAGAGGGGGCTCATGAGCAGTTCTTC	TRBV5-4	TRBJ2-1	.	TRBD1
CASSPGGRGKDTQYF	TGTGCCAGCAGCCCAGGGGGCAGGGGGAAGGATACGCAGTATTTT	TRBV11-3	TRBJ2-3	.	TRBD1
CASSSRQQPELFF	TGTGCCAGCAGCTCGCGACAGCAACCCGAACTGTTTTTT	TRBV7-9	TRBJ1-4	.	.
CASSLGPPGVTGELFF	TGTGCCAGCAGCCTAGGCCCGCCAGGGGTCACCGGGGAGCTGTTTTTT	TRBV4-2	TRBJ2-2	.	.
CASSLAFNYEQYF	TGCGCCAGCAGCTTGGCTTTTAACTACGAGCAGTACTTC	TRBV5-1	TRBJ2-7	.	.
CAISESGQGHGAQYF	TGTGCCATCAGTGAGTCGGGACAGGGGCACGGGGCCCAGTACTTC	TRBV10-3	TRBJ2-5	.	TRBD1
CASSEGVGGYGEQFF	TGTGCCAGCAGCGAGGGGGTAGGGGGTTATGGTGAGCAGTTCTTC	TRBV9	TRBJ2-1	.	.
CSANGGNGYTF	TGCAGTGCTAACGGGGGTAATGGCTACACCTTC	TRBV20-1	TRBJ1-2	.	.
CASSILAGGRTDTQYF	TGTGCCAGTAGTATTCTAGCGGGGGGCCGCACAGATACGCAGTATTTT	TRBV19	TRBJ2-3	.	TRBD2
CASSLANREYGYTF	TGCGCCAGCAGCTTGGCCAACAGGGAATATGGCTACACCTTC	TRBV5-1	TRBJ1-2	once	.
CASSLGGGRTGELFF	TGTGCCAGCAGCTTGGGGGGTGGTCGCACCGGGGAGCTGTTTTTT	TRBV11-1	TRBJ2-2	.	.
CASSVDGGFGQPQHF	TGTGCCAGCAGTGTGGACGGAGGGTTCGGTCAGCCCCAGCATTTT	TRBV2	TRBJ1-5	.	.
CASSQQDRQAPGELFF	TGTGCCAGCAGCCAGCAAGACAGACAGGCCCCCGGGGAGCTGTTTTTT	TRBV3-1/TRBV3-2	TRBJ2-2	.	.
CASSPRRSTDTQYF	TGTGCCAGCTCACCACGTCGTAGCACAGATACGCAGTATTTT	TRBV18	TRBJ2-3	.	.
CASSLSLTLSGTHEQYF	TGTGCCAGCAGTTTATCCCTTACCCTCTCCGGGACTCACGAGCAGTACTTC	TRBV27	TRBJ2-7	.	.
CASSSGRRVGEKLFF	TGTGCCAGCAGTTCGGGCCGGAGGGTCGGTGAAAAACTGTTTTTT	TRBV6-5	TRBJ1-4	.	.
CASSYSSAGEGETQYF	TGTGCCAGCAGTTACTCATCAGCGGGGGAGGGAGAGACCCAGTACTTC	TRBV6-5	TRBJ2-5	.	TRBD2
CASSPRTGIRLGNTEAFF	TGTGCCAGCAGCCCCCGGACAGGGATTAGGTTGGGTAATACAGAAGCTTTCTTT	TRBV9	TRBJ1-1	.	TRBD1
CAWSVGVHLEGETQYF	TGTGCCTGGAGTGTAGGGGTCCACCTGGAGGGAGAGACCCAGTACTTC	TRBV30	TRBJ2-5	.	.
CASSNGRGEQPQHF	TGTGCCAGCAGCAATGGGAGGGGGGAGCAGCCCCAGCATTTT	TRBV4-2	TRBJ1-5	.	.
CASSPRTGGYEQYF	TGTGCCAGTAGTCCCCGGACAGGGGGCTACGAGCAGTACTTC	TRBV19	TRBJ2-7	.	TRBD1
CASSLDRGQGEQYF	TGTGCCAGCAGCTTAGACAGGGGGCAAGGCGAGCAGTACTTC	TRBV11-2	TRBJ2-7	.	TRBD1
CASSLGQDMHRETQYF	TGTGCCAGCAGTTTGGGACAGGACATGCATAGAGAGACCCAGTACTTC	TRBV7-3	TRBJ2-5	.	TRBD1
CASTPTGFAGELFF	TGCGCCAGCACCCCCACAGGGTTCGCCGGGGAGCTGTTTTTT	TRBV5-1	TRBJ2-2	.	.
CASSSQTLSPLHF	TGTGCCAGCAGTTCGCAGACTTTATCACCCCTCCACTTT	TRBV28	TRBJ1-6	.	.
CASSLSSGGSTDTQYF	TGTGCCAGCAGCTTGTCGAGCGGGGGAAGCACAGATACGCAGTATTTT	TRBV5-4	TRBJ2-3	.	TRBD2
CAISDGGLSANEKLFF	TGTGCCATCAGTGATGGGGGGTTATCGGCTAATGAAAAACTGTTTTTT	TRBV10-3	TRBJ1-4	.	.
CASSLDRDREAFF	TGCGCCAGCAGCTTGGACAGGGATCGTGAAGCTTTCTTT	TRBV5-1	TRBJ1-1	.	.
CASSPTGPPYEQYF	TGTGCCAGCAGTCCGACAGGGCCTCCATACGAGCAGTACTTC	TRBV6-5	TRBJ2-7	.	TRBD1
CASSDGGQGNYNEQFF	TGCGCCAGCAGTGATGGCGGGCAGGGGAACTACAATGAGCAGTTCTTC	TRBV10-1	TRBJ2-1	.	.
CASSLERGAEQFF	TGCGCCAGCAGCTTGGAAAGGGGTGCTGAGCAGTTCTTC	TRBV5-1	TRBJ2-1	.	.